The clone carrying this TCR beta chain was found a few times. The antigen is unknown. CD4+ T cells that had been cultured provided DNA sequenced with the Oncomine TCR Beta short-read assay. Genomic DNA was extracted from cultured CD4+ T cells. Via MiXCR, TCRdb re-called the PCR reads, giving one row per CDR3 protein. The repertoire holds about 11,000 distinct CDR3 sequences, with about 28% as singletons. These data are taken from a study of vaccination and CD4 T cells after COVID-19. Across the whole study: Investigators drew the post-COVID samples a median around 93 days after diagnosis, with a range of 35 to 161.

Whole-study findings and limits: From a median of about 20 to 40, SARS-CoV-2-reactive clonotypes increased, though not significantly.

The germline CDR1 and CDR2 sequences are SGHTA and FQGNSA. Trimming stripped 5 bases from V and 7 bases from J, with 17 bases between. CDR3 length equals 15 residues. Treatment reported: roughly 10-day PBMC culture with coronavirus spike peptide pools or control peptides (ViraFEST assay). The chain has TRBV7-2 and TRBJ1-4; tentative D call: TRBD1 (6 bases). This receptor was taken from a human donor with COVID-19. The sequenced sample consisted of cultured CD4+ T cells from blood. The CDR3 DNA reads TGTGCCAGCAGCCGAGGGGGGACAAATATTGAAAAACTGTTTTTT. Protein: CASSRGGTNIEKLFF. The full variable domain, its missing parts supplied by reference TRBV7-2 and TRBJ1-4, is GAGVSQSPSNKVTEKGKDVELRCDPISGHTALYWYRQSLGQGLEFLIYFQGNSAPDKSGLPSDRFSAERTGGSVSTLTIQRTQQEDSAVYLCASSRGGTNIEKLFFGSGTQLSVL.